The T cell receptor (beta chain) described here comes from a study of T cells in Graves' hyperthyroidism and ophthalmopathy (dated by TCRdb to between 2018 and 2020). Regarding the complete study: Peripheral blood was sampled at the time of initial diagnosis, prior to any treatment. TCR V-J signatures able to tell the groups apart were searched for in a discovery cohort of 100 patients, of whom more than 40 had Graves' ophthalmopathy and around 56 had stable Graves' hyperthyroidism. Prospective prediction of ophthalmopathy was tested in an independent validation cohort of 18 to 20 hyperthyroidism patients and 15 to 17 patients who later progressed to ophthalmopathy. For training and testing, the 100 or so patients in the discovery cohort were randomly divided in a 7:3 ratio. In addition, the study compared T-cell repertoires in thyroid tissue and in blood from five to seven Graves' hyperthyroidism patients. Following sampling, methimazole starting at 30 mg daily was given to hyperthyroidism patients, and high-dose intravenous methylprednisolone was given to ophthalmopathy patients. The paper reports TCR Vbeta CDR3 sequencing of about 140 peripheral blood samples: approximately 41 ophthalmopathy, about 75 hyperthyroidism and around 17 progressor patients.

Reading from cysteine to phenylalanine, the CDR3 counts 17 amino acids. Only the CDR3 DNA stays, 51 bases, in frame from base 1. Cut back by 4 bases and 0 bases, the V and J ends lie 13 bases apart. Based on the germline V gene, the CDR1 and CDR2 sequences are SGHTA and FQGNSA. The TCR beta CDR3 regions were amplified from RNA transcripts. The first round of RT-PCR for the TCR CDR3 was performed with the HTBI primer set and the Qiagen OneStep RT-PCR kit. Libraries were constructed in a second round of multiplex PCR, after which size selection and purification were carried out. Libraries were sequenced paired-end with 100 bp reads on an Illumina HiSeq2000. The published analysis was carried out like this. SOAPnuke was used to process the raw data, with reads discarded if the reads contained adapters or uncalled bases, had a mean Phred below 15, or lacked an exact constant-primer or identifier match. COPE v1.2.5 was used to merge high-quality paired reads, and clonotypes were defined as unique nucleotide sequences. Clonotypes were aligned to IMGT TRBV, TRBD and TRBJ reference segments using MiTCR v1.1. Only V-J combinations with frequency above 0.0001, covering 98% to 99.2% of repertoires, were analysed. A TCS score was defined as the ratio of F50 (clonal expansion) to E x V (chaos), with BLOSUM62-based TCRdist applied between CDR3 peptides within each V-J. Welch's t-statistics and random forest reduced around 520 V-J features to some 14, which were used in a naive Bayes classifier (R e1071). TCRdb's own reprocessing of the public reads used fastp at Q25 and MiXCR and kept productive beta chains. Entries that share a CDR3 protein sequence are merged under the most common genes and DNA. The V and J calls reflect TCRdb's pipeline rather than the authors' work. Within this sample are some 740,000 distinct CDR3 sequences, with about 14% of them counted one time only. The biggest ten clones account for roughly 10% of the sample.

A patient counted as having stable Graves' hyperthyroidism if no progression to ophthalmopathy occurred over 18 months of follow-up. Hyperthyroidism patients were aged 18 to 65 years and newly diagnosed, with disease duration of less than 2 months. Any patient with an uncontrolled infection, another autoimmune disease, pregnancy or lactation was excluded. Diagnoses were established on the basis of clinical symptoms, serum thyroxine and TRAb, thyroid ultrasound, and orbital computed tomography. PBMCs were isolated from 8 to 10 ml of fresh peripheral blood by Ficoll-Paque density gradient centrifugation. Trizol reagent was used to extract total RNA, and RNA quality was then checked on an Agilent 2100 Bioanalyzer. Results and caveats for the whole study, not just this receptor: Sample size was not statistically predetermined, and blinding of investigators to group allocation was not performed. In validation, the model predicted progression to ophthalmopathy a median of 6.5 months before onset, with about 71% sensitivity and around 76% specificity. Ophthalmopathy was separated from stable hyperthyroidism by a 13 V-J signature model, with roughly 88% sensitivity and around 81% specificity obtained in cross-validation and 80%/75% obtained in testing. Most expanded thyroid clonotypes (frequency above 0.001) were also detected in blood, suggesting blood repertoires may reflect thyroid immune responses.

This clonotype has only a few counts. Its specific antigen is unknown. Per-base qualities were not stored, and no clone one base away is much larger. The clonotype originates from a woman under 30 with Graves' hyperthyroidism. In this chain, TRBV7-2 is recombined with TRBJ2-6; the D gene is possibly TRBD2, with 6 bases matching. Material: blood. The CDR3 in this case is CASSSGTYFSGANVLTF. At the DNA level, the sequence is TGTGCCAGCAGCTCCGGGACTTACTTCTCTGGGGCCAACGTCCTGACTTTC.